Here is one T cell receptor beta chain with its context. These data are taken from a study of blood T cell repertoires in COVID-19. Turning to the study itself: Sources were T cells, B-cell-depleted T cells, or PBMCs; the material itself was cDNA or gDNA.

Per the authors' pipeline: Amplification with reference gene primers provided the estimates of nucleated cell counts. Sequenced by immunoSEQ multiplex PCR; TCRdb stores in-frame clones only, minus some. V and J calls plus clone size are reproduced from that table; the DNA served to infer D and trimming. Of 60,000 to 70,000 clones in the sample, 70% to 90% were seen once. The participants were between about 18 and 95 years old and came from about two dozen US areas. Before being deemed recovered, Cohort 3 donors had two negative PCRs, clearance, or symptom resolution. With 4 bases removed from V and 5 bases from J, the gap between germline ends came to 11 bases. This CDR3 spans 13 amino acids. The V gene's germline CDR1 is LNHDA and CDR2 SQIVND (reference sequence).

The clonotype comes from a woman aged 40-49 years who had recovered from COVID-19. This chain links TRBV19 with TRBJ2-5; D may be TRBD2 (5 bases). The specimen was PBMCs or T cells enriched from blood (not recorded which). Here the CDR3 DNA reads TGTGCCAGTAGTAGCGGGTCTGGTGAGACCCAGTACTTC. Its translation is CASSSGSGETQYF.